Below, one T cell receptor beta chain is given with its context. Measured with immunoSEQ multiplex PCR; TCRdb has only the in-frame clones, and not every one. The sample includes fewer than 90,000 clones, 93% of them seen just once. In germline, CDR1 is MGHRA, CDR2 YSYEKL. Germline trimming cut 2 bases from V and 2 bases from J; bases unmatched to any gene: 4. The CDR3 loop spans 15 amino acids. This entry comes from a study of technical replicates of blood from several donors. The sample comprised T cells isolated from PBMCs. The TCR comes from a human donor in good health. The chain employs TRBV4-1 and TRBJ2-3, with 7 bases aligning to TRBD1. The DNA of the CDR3 is TGCGCCAGCAGCCAATTAGGGGGCTACACAGATACGCAGTATTTT. This gives the protein CASSQLGGYTDTQYF.